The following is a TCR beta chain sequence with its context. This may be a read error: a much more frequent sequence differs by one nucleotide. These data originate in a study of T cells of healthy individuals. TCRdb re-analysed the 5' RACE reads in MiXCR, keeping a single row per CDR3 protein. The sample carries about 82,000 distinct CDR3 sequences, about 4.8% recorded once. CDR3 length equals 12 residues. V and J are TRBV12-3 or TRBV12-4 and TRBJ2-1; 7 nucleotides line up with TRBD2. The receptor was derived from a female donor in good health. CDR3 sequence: CDSSLDSRAGSF. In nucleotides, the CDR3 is TGTGACAGCAGTTTAGACTCCCGAGCGGGAAGCTTC.